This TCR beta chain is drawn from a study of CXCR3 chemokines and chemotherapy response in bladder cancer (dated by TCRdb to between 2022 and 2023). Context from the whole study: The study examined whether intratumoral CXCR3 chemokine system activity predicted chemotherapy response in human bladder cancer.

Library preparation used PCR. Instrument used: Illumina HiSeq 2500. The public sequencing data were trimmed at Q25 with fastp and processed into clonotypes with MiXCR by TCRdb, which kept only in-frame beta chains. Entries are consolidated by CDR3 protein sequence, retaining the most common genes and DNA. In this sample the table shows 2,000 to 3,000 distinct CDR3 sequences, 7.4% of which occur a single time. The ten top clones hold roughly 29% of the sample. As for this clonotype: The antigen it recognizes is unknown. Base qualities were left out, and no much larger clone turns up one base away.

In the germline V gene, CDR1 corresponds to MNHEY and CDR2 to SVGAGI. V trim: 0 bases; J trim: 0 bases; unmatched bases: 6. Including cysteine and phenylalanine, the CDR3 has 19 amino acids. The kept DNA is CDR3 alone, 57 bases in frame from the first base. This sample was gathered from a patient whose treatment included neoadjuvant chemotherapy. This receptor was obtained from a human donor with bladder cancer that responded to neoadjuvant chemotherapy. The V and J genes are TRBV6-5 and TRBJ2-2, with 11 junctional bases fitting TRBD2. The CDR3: CASSYSWGLADTNTGELFF. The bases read TGTGCCAGCAGTTACTCGTGGGGACTAGCGGACACGAACACCGGGGAGCTGTTTTTT.